The sequence of this T cell receptor (beta chain) was determined in a study of blood T cell repertoires in COVID-19. Study context: Samples taken during acute and convalescent COVID-19 were collected in the United States, Italy and Spain. T cells, B-cell-depleted T cells, or PBMCs provided the cDNA or gDNA that served as material.

With 1 base removed from V and 0 bases from J, the gap between germline ends came to 15 bases. The germline V gene has CDR1 SGHTA and CDR2 FQGNSA. The CDR3 runs to 17 residues. Original data processing: Reference gene primer amplification gave estimated nucleated cell counts. Sequencing used immunoSEQ multiplex PCR; TCRdb keeps in-frame clones, though not all of them. D and trimming come from the DNA, and the V and J calls and clone size come from that table. In the table there are a few hundred thousand clones, about 89% of which are singletons. The V and J genes are TRBV7-2 and TRBJ1-1; tentative D call: TRBD1 (6 bases). Source material: peripheral blood. This sequence originates from a woman aged 50 to 60 with acute or convalescent COVID-19. CDR3 region: CASSLGPLGALNTEAFF. Here the CDR3 DNA reads TGTGCCAGCAGCTTAGGACCCCTGGGGGCCTTGAACACTGAAGCTTTCTTT.